This entry lists 5 T cell receptor beta chains sequenced from one sample in a study of technical replicates of blood from a handful of donors (dated by TCRdb to about 2017). The library was produced with the immunoSEQ multiplex PCR assay. The table comes from immuneACCESS by way of TCRdb, which keeps in-frame sequences with V and J called. Part of the clones is missing from these tables; in studies checked, under half for an unresolved V gene and the rest for unknown reasons. Present in this sample are some 68,000 clones, nearly 97% of which were seen just once. In total, the top ten clones hold roughly 0.24% of the sample. Sequenced: T cells isolated from PBMCs. Every receptor here comes from a human donor in good health.

This clone was counted between two and nine times. The J gene is TRBJ1-1, the V gene TRBV18; D is unresolved. Trimming took 10 bases from V and 1 from J, leaving 13 bases between them. The CDR3 has 13 residues. The germline V gene encodes CDR1 KGHSH and CDR2 LQKENI. CDR3 sequence (DNA): TGTGCCACACGAGCGGGGAGGAACACTGAAGCTTTCTTT. This gives the protein CATRAGRNTEAFF. Full variable domain (missing parts from reference TRBV18 and TRBJ1-1): NAGVMQNPRHLVRRRGQEARLRCSPMKGHSHVYWYRQLPEEGLKFMVYLQKENIIDESGMPKERFSAEFPKEGPSILRIQQVVRGDSAAYFCATRAGRNTEAFFGQGTRLTVV.

The chain links TRBV7-9 to TRBJ1-3; the match to TRBD1 covers 7 bases. This CDR3 spans 17 amino acids. V shed 5 bases and J 0 bases; nucleotides not matched to a gene: 10. Looked up from germline, CDR1 is SEHNR and CDR2 is FQNEAQ (reference sequence). CDR3 sequence reads: CASSPGTASFSGNTIYF. As DNA, the CDR3 is TGTGCCAGCAGCCCCGGGACAGCGAGTTTCTCTGGAAACACCATATATTTT.

CDR3 sequence: CASSDVSFEQYF. The CDR3 bases are TGTGCCAGCAGTGATGTAAGCTTTGAGCAGTACTTC. This sequence joins TRBV2 and TRBJ2-7; no definite D call. In germline, CDR1 is SNHLY, CDR2 FYNNEI. CDR3 length: 12 residues. V gave up 3 bases and J gave up 7 bases, with 10 bases separating them.

The chain recombines TRBV4-1 with TRBJ1-1; 7 bases map to TRBD1. This CDR3 comprises 13 residues. V dropped 5 bases and J dropped 4; count of bases not matched to a gene: 4. The germline V gene has CDR1 MGHRA and CDR2 YSYEKL. The CDR3 nucleotides read TGCGCCAGCAGCACCAGACAGGGCACTGAAGCTTTCTTT. It specifies CASSTRQGTEAFF.

The gene calls are TRBV7-9 and TRBJ1-5; D perhaps matches TRBD1 (6 bases). Deletions cut 5 bases from V and 7 bases from J, with 15 bases between. CDR1 SEHNR and CDR2 FQNEAQ come from the germline V gene (reference sequence). The CDR3 is 14 amino acids. This CDR3 is CASSPGTREQPQHF. The CDR3 coding sequence is TGTGCCAGCAGCCCCGGGACAAGGGAACAGCCCCAGCATTTT.